This is a list of T cell receptor beta chains from one sample in a study of OX40 agonist ivuxolimab in advanced cancers. Some clones are missing from TCRdb's copy, which holds only in-frame ones; the method was immunoSEQ multiplex PCR. Of 69,000 or so clones listed, about 91% are singletons. The sequencing used CD4+ or CD8+ T cells sorted from blood, collected in a trial of the OX40 agonist ivuxolimab. The source of these receptors is an adult with an advanced solid tumor such as melanoma, head and neck, liver or kidney cancer. CDR3s include the opening cysteine and the closing phenylalanine or tryptophan. Each record gives: clone size, J gene, D gene, V gene, CDR3 DNA, CDR3 protein. D genes are given only for firm matches. Size is omitted from some rows. Given values are once, few, many or a class for expanded clones.

>.|TRBJ2-2|.|TRBV10-1
TGCGCCAGCTCGGAGGCGGGGGAGCTGTTTTTT
CASSEAGELFF
>.|TRBJ2-7|.|TRBV5-1
TGCGCCAGCAGCTTGTCTCAGGGTAGCTCCTACGAGCAGTACTTC
CASSLSQGSSYEQYF
>.|TRBJ2-1|TRBD1|TRBV19
TGTGCCAGTAGTGGGGGACAGGCGGCGATCAATGAGCAGTTCTTC
CASSGGQAAINEQFF
>.|TRBJ1-5|.|TRBV5-5
TGTGCCAGCAGTCGGACAGTCGATCAGCCCCAGCATTTT
CASSRTVDQPQHF
>.|TRBJ2-2|.|TRBV29-1
TGCAGCGTTAGGGACCTTAACACCGGGGAGCTGTTTTTT
CSVRDLNTGELFF
>once|TRBJ1-2|.|TRBV12-5
TGTGCTAGTGGACCTGCTAGGGGGTTCTATGGCTACACCTTC
CASGPARGFYGYTF
>.|TRBJ2-5|.|TRBV4-1
TGCGCCAGCAGCCAAACTACAGGACCCTGGACCCAGTACTTC
CASSQTTGPWTQYF
>.|TRBJ2-7|.|TRBV7-9
TGTGCCAGCAACCAAGGGGACTCCTACGAGCAGTACTTC
CASNQGDSYEQYF
>.|TRBJ1-1|TRBD1|TRBV5-1
TGCGCCAGCAGCTTGGCCGGGACAGCGAACACTGAAGCTTTCTTT
CASSLAGTANTEAFF
>.|TRBJ2-1|TRBD1|TRBV10-1
TGCGCCAGTACCCAGGGGGCCTCCTACAATGAGCAGTTCTTC
CASTQGASYNEQFF
>.|TRBJ1-1|.|TRBV18
TGTGCCAGCTCCGGCGGATGGGACACTGAAGCTTTCTTT
CASSGGWDTEAFF
>.|TRBJ2-7|TRBD1|TRBV5-1
TGCGCCAGCAGCCCCTTCTCTGGGACAGGCGGCTACGAGCAGTACTTC
CASSPFSGTGGYEQYF
>.|TRBJ2-1|TRBD2|TRBV9
TGTGCCAGCAGCGTAGCCGGGGGGTGGTCCTACAATGAGCAGTTCTTC
CASSVAGGWSYNEQFF
>.|TRBJ2-3|TRBD1|TRBV5-1
TGCGCCAGCAGCCCCCAACCGGGACAGGGGGCTCAAGATACGCAGTATTTT
CASSPQPGQGAQDTQYF
>few|TRBJ2-2|.|TRBV6-4
TGTGCCAGCAGTGCAGGGGACACCGGGGAGCTGTTTTTT
CASSAGDTGELFF
>.|TRBJ2-1|TRBD1|TRBV5-1
TGCGCCAGCAGCTTGGGACAGGGGTGGAATGAGCAGTTCTTC
CASSLGQGWNEQFF
>.|TRBJ2-5|.|TRBV20-1
TGCAGTGCTACGGGTTTTGGGACCCAGTACTTC
CSATGFGTQYF
>.|TRBJ2-5|.|TRBV5-1
TGCGCCAGCAGCGCAATACAAGAGACCCAGTACTTC
CASSAIQETQYF
>.|TRBJ2-3|TRBD1|TRBV25-1
TGTGCCAGCAGTGAATCCGGGACAGGAGATAGCACAGATACGCAGTATTTT
CASSESGTGDSTDTQYF
>.|TRBJ2-3|.|TRBV11-3
TGTGCCAGCAGCTTGGGCAGGGGCACAGATACGCAGTATTTT
CASSLGRGTDTQYF
>.|TRBJ1-2|TRBD1|TRBV5-6
TGTGCCAGCAGCTCGACAGGGTTCTATGGCTACACCTTC
CASSSTGFYGYTF
>.|TRBJ1-1|.|TRBV15
TGTGCCACCAGCAGAGACGGCACGAACACTGAAGCTTTCTTT
CATSRDGTNTEAFF
>.|TRBJ2-2|.|TRBV19
TGTGCCAGTAGTGTAGTACGGGGGACCGGGGAGCTGTTTTTT
CASSVVRGTGELFF
>once|TRBJ2-2|.|TRBV5-1
TGCGCCAGCAGCTTGGGGGACATTACGACCGGGGAGCTGTTTTTT
CASSLGDITTGELFF
>.|TRBJ1-6|TRBD1|TRBV7-9
TGTGCCAGCAGCAGGGACAGTCAAAATTCACCCCTCCACTTT
CASSRDSQNSPLHF
>.|TRBJ1-1|.|TRBV11-1
TGTGCCAGCAGCTTAGCCGCAGGGAGGGGGTTCACTGAAGCTTTCTTT
CASSLAAGRGFTEAFF
>.|TRBJ2-3|TRBD2|TRBV5-4
TGTGCCAGCAGCTGGGGGACTAAAGATACGCAGTATTTT
CASSWGTKDTQYF
>.|TRBJ1-5|.|TRBV30
TGTGCCTGGAGTGTAGGGCAGGGGCCTACCAATCAGCCCCAGCATTTT
CAWSVGQGPTNQPQHF
>.|TRBJ1-3|.|TRBV9
TGTGCCAGCAGCTTTGACCTCTCCTCTGGAAACACCATATATTTT
CASSFDLSSGNTIYF